This entry lists 26 T cell receptor beta chains sequenced from one sample in a study of blood T cell repertoires in COVID-19. The table came from immunoSEQ multiplex PCR; TCRdb's copy has only in-frame clones and leaves some out. The sample contains 250,000 or so clones, around 87% of which appear only once. The sample consisted of peripheral blood. All receptors come from a woman aged 70 to 79 with active or convalescent COVID-19.

V usage is TRBV23-1 and J usage is TRBJ1-3, with no clear D. TRBV23-1 is treated as an ORF (open reading frame) with a function not yet certain. Trimming took off 7 bases at V and 2 bases at J, with 3 bases between the two ends. This CDR3 has 11 amino acids. DNA of the CDR3: TGCGCCAGCACTACTGGAAACACCATATATTTT. Its protein is CASTTGNTIYF.

The chain links TRBV19 to TRBJ2-3, with a tentative D call TRBD2 (5 bases). CDR3 size: 14 residues. The germline V and J ends were trimmed by 7 bases and 6 bases, with 17 bases remaining between them. From germline, CDR1 is LNHDA and CDR2 SQIVND (reference sequence). CDR3 sequence: CASMEAGRADTQYF. CDR3 nucleotide sequence: TGTGCCAGTATGGAGGCAGGAAGAGCGGATACGCAGTATTTT. The full variable domain, rest sourced from reference TRBV19 and TRBJ2-3, is DGGITQSPKYLFRKEGQNVTLSCEQNLNHDAMYWYRQDPGQGLRLIYYSQIVNDFQKGDIAEGYSVSREKKESFPLTVTSAQKNPTAFYLCASMEAGRADTQYFGPGTRLTVL.

This rearrangement joins TRBV19 to TRBJ1-5; D perhaps matches TRBD1 (6 bases). V was pared by 5 bases and J by 4 bases, with 9 bases between. The germline V gene encodes CDR1 LNHDA and CDR2 SQIVND (reference sequence). This CDR3 region has 13 residues. This chain's CDR3 is CASSVRGNQPQHF. For the CDR3, the DNA is TGTGCCAGTAGTGTCAGGGGAAATCAGCCCCAGCATTTT.

The chain employs TRBV6-5 and TRBJ1-6; D remains ambiguous. This CDR3 region has 14 residues. Germline V gene lookup returns CDR1 MNHEY and CDR2 SVGAGI. The V gene lost 2 bases and the J gene lost 8 bases, with 10 bases spanning the gap. DNA of the CDR3: TGTGCCAGCAGTTACCTCCGCGGGGATTCACCCCTCCACTTT. Its protein is CASSYLRGDSPLHF.

The count of this clone is one. Additional DNA sequences in this sample encode the identical CDR3. The chain is built from TRBV6-6 and TRBJ1-1; D gene uncertain. The V gene's germline CDR1 is MNHNY and CDR2 SVGAGI (reference sequence). Trimming shortened V by 0 bases and J by 1 base, and 12 bases separated the two germline ends. This CDR3 is 16 amino acids long. CDR3 amino acids: CASSYSIGRRNTEAFF. DNA for the CDR3: TGTGCCAGCAGTTACTCGATTGGCAGAAGGAACACTGAAGCTTTCTTT.

Regarding this clone: A junction end diverges from the germline sequence, so it may reflect a read error. The chain links TRBV7-7 to TRBJ1-2; 7 positions agree with TRBD1. CDR1 is SSHAT and CDR2 is FNYEAQ in the germline V gene (reference sequence). This CDR3 is 16 amino acids long. CDR3 sequence: CASSYTPGQYYYGYTF. CDR3 nucleotide sequence: TGTGCTAGCAGCTACACCCCGGGACAGTACTACTATGGCTACACCTTC.

The rearrangement links TRBV5-1 to TRBJ2-7; TRBD2 matches 7 bases. The CDR3 extends over 17 amino acids. V was pared by 5 bases and J by 3 bases, with 17 bases of the junction left unmatched. Germline V gene sequence: CDR1 SGHRS, CDR2 YFSETQ. The CDR3, as DNA: TGCGCCAGCAGTCGGGGGAGGGGTCAGGGATCTAGCTACGAGCAGTACTTC. It encodes CASSRGRGQGSSYEQYF.

The gene calls are TRBV5-1 and TRBJ1-5; D perhaps matches TRBD1 (6 bases). The germline V gene encodes CDR1 SGHRS and CDR2 YFSETQ. Trimming took off 4 bases at V and 6 bases at J, with 14 bases between the two ends. The CDR3 runs to 14 residues. The CDR3 sequence is CASSPGGGGQPQHF. The CDR3 DNA sequence: TGCGCCAGCAGCCCTGGGGGGGGCGGTCAGCCCCAGCATTTT.

V gene TRBV6-5 combines with J gene TRBJ1-2, with D perhaps matching TRBD1 (5 bases). CDR3 length equals 14 residues. Germline V gives CDR1 MNHEY, CDR2 SVGAGI. Trimming shortened V by 4 bases and J by 8 bases, and 17 bases separated the two germline ends. The CDR3 loop reads CASSSPRRGGGYTF. The CDR3, as DNA: TGTGCCAGCAGTTCCCCTCGAAGGGGAGGCGGCTACACCTTC.

V is TRBV5-1 and J is TRBJ1-2; TRBD1 is a possible D gene (6 bases). The CDR3 has 14 amino acids. Germline-derived CDR1 and CDR2 are SGHRS and YFSETQ. V dropped 4 bases and J dropped 0 bases, with 10 bases sitting between them. The CDR3 DNA follows: TGCGCCAGCAGCAACAGGGAGACTAACTATGGCTACACCTTC. It translates to CASSNRETNYGYTF.

The chain recombines TRBV3-1 (or the pseudogene TRBV3-2) with TRBJ2-3; D is ambiguous. The CDR3 extends over 15 amino acids. Germline V gene sequence: CDR1 LGHDT, CDR2 YNNKEL (reference sequence). Trimming took off 1 base at V and 3 bases at J, with 11 bases between the two ends. The CDR3 DNA reads as TGTGCCAGCAGCCAAGGGCCCCTTTCTACAGATACGCAGTATTTT. Amino acid sequence: CASSQGPLSTDTQYF.

This chain uses TRBV19 with TRBJ2-5, with 12 bases fitting TRBD2. Looked up from germline, CDR1 is LNHDA and CDR2 is SQIVND (reference sequence). Losses at the gene ends were 4 bases for V and 2 bases for J; bases not matched to a gene: 5. This CDR3 comprises 16 residues. CDR3 loop: CASSTRTSGVQETQYF. CDR3 sequence (DNA): TGTGCCAGTAGTACCCGGACTAGCGGGGTTCAAGAGACCCAGTACTTC.

The rearrangement links TRBV12-3 or TRBV12-4 to TRBJ2-1; D gene unclear. V was shortened by 8 bases and J by 8 bases, with 7 bases between the two germline ends. The CDR3 length is 10 residues. CDR3 sequence (DNA): TGTGCCAGCTCTCGTTATGAGCAGTTCTTC. This encodes CASSRYEQFF.

V usage is TRBV19 and J usage is TRBJ1-1; the D gene is possibly TRBD1 (5 bases). Germline V gene lookup returns CDR1 LNHDA and CDR2 SQIVND (reference sequence). Between the trimmed V and J ends, which lost 4 bases and 5 bases, there was a span of 26 bases. The CDR3 consists of 18 residues. CDR3 sequence reads: CASSTPSAGTLSGTEAFF. The CDR3 region has the DNA TGTGCCAGTAGTACCCCCTCCGCAGGGACGCTCAGCGGGACTGAAGCTTTCTTT.

This clone was seen only a few times. The CDR3 sequence: CASRHIEEDQPQHF. The CDR3 nucleotides are TGTGCCAGTAGGCATATCGAGGAGGATCAGCCCCAGCATTTT. V and J are TRBV19 and TRBJ1-5; no firm D call. V lost 6 bases and J lost 5, with 14 bases in between. The CDR3 length is 14 residues. Germline-derived CDR1 and CDR2 are LNHDA and SQIVND (reference sequence).

This chain connects TRBV27 to TRBJ1-1; D perhaps matches TRBD1 (6 bases). CDR3 size: 14 residues. The germline CDR1 and CDR2 sequences are MNHEY and SMNVEV (reference sequence). V lost 7 bases and J 4 bases, leaving 16 bases between the germline ends. The CDR3 loop reads CASIPQGWSTEAFF. CDR3 in DNA: TGTGCCAGCATTCCCCAGGGGTGGAGCACTGAAGCTTTCTTT.

This chain connects TRBV5-6 to TRBJ2-1; 7 nucleotides line up with TRBD2. Germline V gene sequence: CDR1 SGHDT, CDR2 YYEEEE. V was pared by 0 bases and J by 5 bases, with 11 bases of the junction left unmatched. The CDR3 sequence is 17 residues long. The CDR3 coding sequence is TGTGCCAGCAGCTTGGGTGGCGGGGGAACAGGCAACAATGAGCAGTTCTTC. Amino acid sequence: CASSLGGGGTGNNEQFF.

This sequence joins TRBV11-2 and TRBJ1-2, with 7 bases fitting TRBD1. Germline V gene sequence: CDR1 SGHAT, CDR2 FQNNGV. This CDR3 comprises 15 residues. V gave up 5 bases and J gave up 1 base; unmatched junction bases: 7. The CDR3 sequence: CASSRLGTVNYGYTF. CDR3 bases: TGTGCCAGCAGCCGTTTGGGGACAGTTAACTATGGCTACACCTTC.

The chain combines TRBV10-3 with TRBJ2-5, with 9 bases identical to TRBD2. V trimming: 10 bases; J trimming: 4 bases; junction bases outside the gene matches: 10. Germline V gives CDR1 ENHRY, CDR2 SYGVKD. The CDR3 covers 14 residues. The CDR3 reads CASTPGLAGETQYF. The CDR3 DNA is TGTGCCAGTACACCGGGACTAGCAGGAGAGACCCAGTACTTC.

This clone was picked up a small number of times. The chain joins TRBV27 to TRBJ1-5; D remains unclear. The length of the CDR3 is 13 residues. The germline gives CDR1 MNHEY, CDR2 SMNVEV (reference sequence). Trimming shortened V by 5 bases and J by 5 bases, and 10 bases separated the two germline ends. The CDR3 reads CASSLGIYQPQHF. CDR3 nucleotides: TGTGCCAGCAGTCTCGGGATATATCAGCCCCAGCATTTT.

The V gene is TRBV2, the J gene TRBJ1-5, with D possibly TRBD1 on 5 matching bases. Germline V gene sequence: CDR1 SNHLY, CDR2 FYNNEI. The CDR3 is made up of 14 amino acids. Deletions cut 8 bases from V and 5 bases from J, with 16 bases between. The CDR3: CASSGGEGDQPQHF. The CDR3 DNA is TGTGCCAGCTCCGGAGGGGAAGGAGATCAGCCCCAGCATTTT.

Of note for this clone: Other DNA sequences within the sample encode an identical CDR3. Here the CDR3 reads CASGGQGYGYTF. CDR3 nucleotide sequence: TGTGCCTCTGGGGGCCAGGGGTATGGCTACACCTTC. This chain uses TRBV6-5 with TRBJ1-2; TRBD1 is a possible D gene (6 bases). V lost 11 bases and J lost 5, with 15 bases in between. The CDR3 spans 12 residues. Germline V CDR1 and CDR2: MNHEY, SVGAGI.

This clone was detected once. The V and J genes are TRBV4-1 and TRBJ1-3; no clear D gene. Between the trimmed V and J ends, which lost 4 bases and 6 bases, there was a span of 13 bases. CDR1 and CDR2 from the germline V gene are MGHRA and YSYEKL. This CDR3 spans 14 amino acids. The CDR3 reads CASSPAPRENTIYF. For the CDR3, the DNA is TGCGCCAGCAGCCCCGCCCCTCGGGAAAACACCATATATTTT.

This clone came up once. J is TRBJ2-5 and V is TRBV19; TRBD2 is a possible D gene (6 bases). The CDR3 loop spans 13 amino acids. Germline V gene sequence: CDR1 LNHDA, CDR2 SQIVND (reference sequence). V dropped 4 bases and J dropped 5 bases, with 11 bases sitting between them. The DNA of the CDR3 is TGTGCCAGTAGTACGGGAGCCTCGGAGACCCAGTACTTC. This codes for CASSTGASETQYF.

The gene calls are TRBV5-1 and TRBJ1-3; D perhaps matches TRBD1 (5 bases). Germline CDR1 SGHRS, CDR2 YFSETQ. The CDR3 runs to 15 residues. Trimming pared 3 bases from V and 3 bases from J, leaving 13 bases between. The CDR3 nucleotides are TGCGCCAGCAGCTACGCGGGGGAAGGTGGAAACACCATATATTTT. It codes for CASSYAGEGGNTIYF.

The V gene is TRBV24-1, the J gene TRBJ2-1; 8 bases are shared with TRBD1. Per the germline V gene, CDR1 is KGHDR and CDR2 is SFDVKD. CDR3 length: 12 amino acids. After removal of 3 bases from V and 15 bases from J, the junction contained 6 bases not matched to a gene. CDR3 nucleotides: TGTGCCACCAGTGATCCGGACAGGGTATGGTTCTTC. Amino acids: CATSDPDRVWFF.